This is a list of T cell receptor beta chains from one sample in a study of identifying expanded T cells in peripheral blood. Libraries were prepared by immunoSEQ multiplex PCR; TCRdb keeps only in-frame clonotypes and omits some of them. The repertoire holds 75,000 to 95,000 clones, with around 91% as singletons. The material sequenced was blood. These TCRs come from a person between 18 and 75 years old in good health. The CDR3 runs from the conserved cysteine through the conserved F or W. A D gene is named only where the DNA matches it firmly. Clone size is not always given. Where it is, it says once, few, many or a class for expanded clones.

16 | TRBD2 | TRBJ2-1 | TRBV28 | once | CASSPPSGMTYNEQFF | TGTGCCAGCAGCCCCCCGAGCGGGATGACCTACAATGAGCAGTTCTTC
12 | - | TRBJ1-4 | TRBV27 | - | CASGGSNEKLFF | TGTGCCAGTGGGGGGAGCAATGAAAAACTGTTTTTT
15 | - | TRBJ2-1 | TRBV18 | - | CASSPPRIDGNEQFF | TGTGCCAGCTCACCACCGCGGATAGACGGCAATGAGCAGTTCTTC
14 | - | TRBJ1-3 | TRBV30 | once | CAVQRAFSGNTIYF | TGTGCCGTCCAGAGAGCTTTCTCTGGAAACACCATATATTTT
15 | - | TRBJ2-1 | TRBV4-3 | - | CASSPRGRGDNEQFF | TGCGCCAGCAGCCCCAGGGGTCGGGGGGACAATGAGCAGTTCTTC
14 | - | TRBJ2-7 | TRBV10-3 | once | CAISVSGTVKGQYF | TGTGCCATCAGTGTATCCGGGACCGTGAAAGGGCAGTACTTC
17 | TRBD1 | TRBJ2-5 | TRBV4-3 | - | CASSPKIRDRGQETQYF | TGCGCCAGCAGCCCGAAGATCCGGGACAGGGGGCAGGAGACCCAGTACTTC
17 | - | TRBJ1-4 | TRBV19 | - | CASSAPAAASTNEKLFF | TGTGCCAGTAGCGCCCCGGCGGCAGCCTCAACTAATGAAAAACTGTTTTTT
12 | - | TRBJ2-1 | TRBV11-3 | - | CASSKGPNEQFF | TGTGCCAGCAGCAAGGGGCCGAATGAGCAGTTCTTC
16 | - | TRBJ1-1 | TRBV10-3 | - | CAISESTRGMNTEAFF | TGTGCCATCAGTGAGTCGACTCGGGGGATGAACACTGAAGCTTTCTTT
13 | - | TRBJ2-7 | TRBV10-3 | - | CAGSSAISYEQYF | TGTGCCGGATCTAGCGCGATATCCTACGAGCAGTACTTC
18 | TRBD2 | TRBJ2-6 | TRBV4-3 | - | CASTPGAGGPSGANVLTF | TGCGCCAGCACCCCCGGGGCGGGGGGGCCGTCTGGGGCCAACGTCCTGACTTTC
13 | - | TRBJ1-1 | TRBV2 | - | CASSDGTRAEAFF | TGTGCCAGCAGTGACGGCACGAGGGCTGAAGCTTTCTTT
13 | - | TRBJ2-7 | TRBV7-2 | - | CASSLDGPYEQYF | TGTGCCAGCAGCCTCGACGGTCCCTACGAGCAGTACTTC
14 | - | TRBJ2-5 | TRBV12-1 | - | CASSLGHPKETQYF | TGTGCCAGCAGCCTAGGGCATCCCAAAGAGACCCAGTACTTC
15 | - | TRBJ2-1 | TRBV21-1 | - | CASSLRALGYNEQFF | TGTGCCAGCAGCCTCCGGGCCTTAGGGTACAATGAGCAGTTCTTC
15 | - | TRBJ1-6 | TRBV4-3 | medium-sized | CASSQVRGGNSPLHF | TGCGCCAGCAGCCAAGTTCGAGGGGGTAATTCACCCCTCCACTTT
15 | TRBD1 | TRBJ1-5 | TRBV23-1 | - | CASGPGQGPNQPQHF | TGCGCCAGCGGACCGGGACAGGGCCCTAATCAGCCCCAGCATTTT
15 | TRBD1 | TRBJ2-3 | TRBV25-1 | - | CASRGGQGRTDTQYF | TGTGCCAGCAGGGGGGGACAGGGCCGCACAGATACGCAGTATTTT
15 | TRBD2 | TRBJ2-5 | TRBV5-5 | - | CASSLYVAGQETQYF | TGTGCCAGCAGCTTGTATGTAGCGGGGCAAGAGACCCAGTACTTC
14 | - | TRBJ1-1 | TRBV4-1 | - | CASSQDHGVAEAFF | TGCGCCAGCAGCCAAGATCATGGGGTAGCTGAAGCTTTCTTT
12 | - | TRBJ2-3 | TRBV7-2 | - | CASSFTLDTQYF | TGTGCCAGCAGCTTTACACTAGATACGCAGTATTTT
16 | - | TRBJ1-2 | TRBV4-2 | - | CASSQDRSYFLYGYTF | TGTGCCAGCAGCCAGGACCGATCCTATTTTCTCTATGGCTACACCTTC
13 | TRBD1 | TRBJ2-7 | TRBV27 | - | CASRRTGPDEQYF | TGTGCCAGCAGAAGGACAGGGCCCGACGAGCAGTACTTC
13 | - | TRBJ1-2 | TRBV6-5 | - | CASSYESFYGYTF | TGTGCCAGCAGTTACGAGTCCTTCTATGGCTACACCTTC
17 | TRBD1 | TRBJ1-4 | TRBV19 | once | CASSPGQGRRVNEKLFF | TGTGCCAGTAGTCCAGGACAGGGCCGGAGAGTAAATGAAAAACTGTTTTTT
13 | TRBD1 | TRBJ2-5 | TRBV29-1 | once | CSFRDRVQETQYF | TGCAGCTTCCGGGACAGGGTTCAAGAGACCCAGTACTTC
16 | TRBD2 | TRBJ2-3 | TRBV5-1 | - | CASSLEAGVRTDTQYF | TGCGCCAGCAGCTTGGAAGCGGGAGTAAGGACAGATACGCAGTATTTT
14 | - | TRBJ1-2 | TRBV14 | - | CASTRGGSDYGYTF | TGTGCCAGCACCCGGGGCGGATCGGATTATGGCTACACCTTC
20 | - | TRBJ1-6 | TRBV12-5 | - | CASGLVLTRAQSSYNSPLHF | TGTGCTAGTGGTTTGGTACTTACGAGGGCCCAAAGCTCCTATAATTCACCCCTCCACTTT
14 | - | TRBJ2-7 | TRBV5-4 | - | CASSSGRGNYEQYF | TGTGCCAGCAGCTCGGGACGGGGGAACTACGAGCAGTACTTC
14 | - | TRBJ2-1 | TRBV1 | - | CTSSRDGDRYEQFF | TGCACCAGCAGCCGGGACGGGGACAGGTATGAGCAGTTCTTC
14 | - | TRBJ2-3 | TRBV27 | - | CASSWGATTDTQYF | TGTGCCAGCAGTTGGGGGGCTACCACAGATACGCAGTATTTT
18 | - | TRBJ2-4 | TRBV5-6 | - | CASSRDTRSGLPKNIQYF | TGTGCCAGCAGCCGTGATACACGGTCAGGATTACCCAAAAACATTCAGTACTTC
15 | TRBD2 | TRBJ2-3 | TRBV27 | - | CASSSGLAGLNTQYF | TGTGCCAGCAGTTCCGGACTAGCGGGATTGAATACGCAGTATTTT
15 | - | TRBJ1-2 | TRBV27 | - | CASRPRDLFDYGYTF | TGTGCCAGCAGACCCAGGGACCTTTTCGACTATGGCTACACCTTC
16 | - | TRBJ2-1 | TRBV27 | - | CASSWFAPSLHNEQFF | TGTGCCAGCAGTTGGTTTGCGCCTAGCCTTCACAATGAGCAGTTCTTC
18 | TRBD2 | TRBJ2-1 | TRBV7-3 | once | CASSLTGVLAGIRNEQFF | TGTGCCAGCAGCTTAACAGGGGTACTAGCGGGAATAAGAAATGAGCAGTTCTTC
15 | - | TRBJ2-3 | TRBV4-3 | - | CASSQVLDFTDTQYF | TGCGCCAGCAGCCAAGTATTGGATTTCACAGATACGCAGTATTTT
14 | TRBD2 | TRBJ2-2 | TRBV5-1 | once | CASSLASGNGELFF | TGCGCCAGCAGCTTGGCTAGCGGTAACGGGGAGCTGTTTTTT
13 | - | TRBJ1-1 | TRBV5-5 | once | CASSLDPNTEAFF | TGTGCCAGCAGCCTTGATCCGAACACTGAAGCTTTCTTT
15 | TRBD1 | TRBJ1-5 | TRBV7-2 | - | CASSLITGGRQPQHF | TGTGCCAGCAGCTTGATTACAGGGGGCAGGCAGCCCCAGCATTTT
13 | TRBD1 | TRBJ1-1 | TRBV29-1 | - | CSAIRDSAFEAFF | TGCAGTGCCATCCGGGACAGCGCGTTTGAAGCTTTCTTT
16 | TRBD1 | TRBJ2-5 | TRBV11-2 | - | CASSLRRGQGLETQYF | TGTGCCAGCAGTCTGAGGCGAGGACAGGGCCTGGAGACCCAGTACTTC
16 | - | TRBJ2-3 | TRBV12-5 | - | CASGSRGGGSTDTQYF | TGTGCTAGTGGTTCGAGAGGAGGCGGCAGCACAGATACGCAGTATTTT
13 | - | TRBJ2-7 | TRBV7-2 | - | CASRSSGEVEQYF | TGTGCCAGCAGGTCATCAGGGGAGGTCGAGCAGTACTTC
14 | TRBD2 | TRBJ2-1 | TRBV11-2 | - | CASSFTGRDNEQFF | TGTGCCAGCAGCTTCACCGGGAGGGACAATGAGCAGTTCTTC
14 | TRBD2 | TRBJ2-1 | TRBV7-9 | once | CASSSRTSFNEQFF | TGTGCCAGCAGCTCACGGACTAGTTTCAATGAGCAGTTCTTC
14 | - | TRBJ1-4 | TRBV30 | - | CAWSKQGTNEKLFF | TGTGCCTGGAGTAAACAGGGTACTAATGAAAAACTGTTTTTT
15 | - | TRBJ1-2 | TRBV19 | - | CASSIREKLLTGYTF | TGTGCCAGTAGTATTAGGGAGAAGCTTCTCACCGGCTACACCTTC
18 | - | TRBJ2-7 | TRBV4-1 | - | CASSQVGGATGRTYEQYF | TGCGCCAGCAGCCAAGTGGGAGGGGCGACAGGGCGAACCTACGAGCAGTACTTC
15 | - | TRBJ2-3 | TRBV6-1 | - | CASREPGRITDTQYF | TGTGCCAGCAGGGAACCGGGACGGATCACAGATACGCAGTATTTT
14 | TRBD2 | TRBJ2-7 | TRBV6-1 | - | CASSSAGSSYEQYF | TGTGCCAGCAGTTCAGCGGGAAGTTCATACGAGCAGTACTTC
13 | - | TRBJ1-1 | TRBV19 | once | CASHRSSDAEAFF | TGTGCCAGCCACAGGAGTTCGGACGCTGAAGCTTTCTTT